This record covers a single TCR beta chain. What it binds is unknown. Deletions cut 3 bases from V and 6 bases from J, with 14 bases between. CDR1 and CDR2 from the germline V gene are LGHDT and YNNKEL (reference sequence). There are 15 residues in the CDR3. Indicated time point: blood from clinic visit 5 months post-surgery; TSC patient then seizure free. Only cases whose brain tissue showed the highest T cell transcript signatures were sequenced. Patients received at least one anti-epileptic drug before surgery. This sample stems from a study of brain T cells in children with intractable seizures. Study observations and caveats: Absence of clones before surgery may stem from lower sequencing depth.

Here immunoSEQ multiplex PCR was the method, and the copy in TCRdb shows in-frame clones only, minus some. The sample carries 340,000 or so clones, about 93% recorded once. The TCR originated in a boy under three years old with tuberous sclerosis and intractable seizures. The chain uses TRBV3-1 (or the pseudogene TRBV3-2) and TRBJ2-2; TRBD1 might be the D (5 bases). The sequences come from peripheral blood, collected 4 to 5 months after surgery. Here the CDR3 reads CASSQKSQGSGELFF. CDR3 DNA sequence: TGTGCCAGCAGCCAGAAGTCCCAGGGATCCGGGGAGCTGTTTTTT.